Listed below are T cell receptor beta chains from one sample, sequenced in a study of cytomegalovirus exposure and HLA in healthy donors. This table comes from immunoSEQ multiplex PCR, and its TCRdb copy is limited to in-frame clones, with some not included. Here the sample spans 250,000 to 300,000 clones, about 86% being singletons. Material: PBMCs. The receptors were gathered from a woman aged 18-29 years in good health and CMV-seronegative. The CDR3 runs from the conserved cysteine through the conserved F or W. The order of the fields is V gene, CDR3 length, clone size, D gene, J gene, CDR3 DNA, CDR3 protein. The D gene is left open where the match is weak. Rows may omit the clone size; those that give it use once, few, many or a size class.

v_call: TRBV6-7
cdr3_length: 17
clone_size: .
d_call: TRBD1
j_call: TRBJ1-2
cdr3_nt: TGTGCCAGCAGTTATTCGGACAGGCCTTTAATTAACTATGGCTACACCTTC
cdr3_aa: CASSYSDRPLINYGYTF

v_call: TRBV6-5
cdr3_length: 14
clone_size: .
d_call: .
j_call: TRBJ1-2
cdr3_nt: TGTGCCAGCAGTTACCAGACAGGTTTGGATGGCTACACCTTC
cdr3_aa: CASSYQTGLDGYTF

v_call: TRBV30
cdr3_length: 12
clone_size: .
d_call: .
j_call: TRBJ1-6
cdr3_nt: TGTGCCTGGAGTCCCGGTAATTCACCCCTCCACTTT
cdr3_aa: CAWSPGNSPLHF

v_call: TRBV6-5
cdr3_length: 14
clone_size: .
d_call: .
j_call: TRBJ2-7
cdr3_nt: TGTGCCAGCAGTCCCGGGCAGGGCTCCTACGAGCAGTACTTC
cdr3_aa: CASSPGQGSYEQYF

v_call: TRBV7-2
cdr3_length: 15
clone_size: .
d_call: TRBD2
j_call: TRBJ2-4
cdr3_nt: TGTGCCAGCAGCCCCTCTACGGGAGGTCCCAACATTCAGTACTTC
cdr3_aa: CASSPSTGGPNIQYF

v_call: TRBV27
cdr3_length: 15
clone_size: .
d_call: .
j_call: TRBJ1-2
cdr3_nt: TGTGCCAGCAGTCTAAAAGGACACCTCAACTATGGCTACACCTTC
cdr3_aa: CASSLKGHLNYGYTF

v_call: TRBV6-5
cdr3_length: 14
clone_size: .
d_call: TRBD1
j_call: TRBJ1-2
cdr3_nt: TGTGCCAGCAGTTACGCGGGGACAGGGGACGGCTACACCTTC
cdr3_aa: CASSYAGTGDGYTF

v_call: TRBV4-1
cdr3_length: 15
clone_size: .
d_call: .
j_call: TRBJ1-2
cdr3_nt: TGCGCCAGCAGCCGAACCGGGACTGATAACTATGGCTACACCTTC
cdr3_aa: CASSRTGTDNYGYTF

v_call: TRBV2
cdr3_length: 13
clone_size: .
d_call: TRBD1
j_call: TRBJ2-7
cdr3_nt: TGTGCCTGCCGGGACAGAAGTTTTGGCGAGCAGTACTTC
cdr3_aa: CACRDRSFGEQYF

v_call: TRBV6-1
cdr3_length: 15
clone_size: .
d_call: TRBD2
j_call: TRBJ2-1
cdr3_nt: TGTGCCAGCAGCTCCCAGCGGGGCCGAGGGGATGAGCAGTTCTTC
cdr3_aa: CASSSQRGRGDEQFF

v_call: TRBV5-1
cdr3_length: 16
clone_size: .
d_call: TRBD2
j_call: TRBJ2-2
cdr3_nt: TGCGCCAGCAGCTTTGAGGCGGGAGTGAGTACCGGGGAGCTGTTTTTT
cdr3_aa: CASSFEAGVSTGELFF

v_call: TRBV5-1
cdr3_length: 12
clone_size: .
d_call: .
j_call: TRBJ2-1
cdr3_nt: TGCGCCAGCAGCTTGTGGGGGGATGAGCAGTTCTTC
cdr3_aa: CASSLWGDEQFF

v_call: TRBV6-1
cdr3_length: 16
clone_size: .
d_call: TRBD1
j_call: TRBJ1-1
cdr3_nt: TGTGCCAGCAGTGAAATATGGACAGGTATGAACACTGAAGCTTTCTTT
cdr3_aa: CASSEIWTGMNTEAFF

v_call: TRBV5-6
cdr3_length: 14
clone_size: .
d_call: .
j_call: TRBJ1-5
cdr3_nt: TGTGCCAGCAGCTTGGCAGGTATCGATCAGCCCCAGCATTTT
cdr3_aa: CASSLAGIDQPQHF

v_call: TRBV6-5
cdr3_length: 15
clone_size: .
d_call: .
j_call: TRBJ1-2
cdr3_nt: TGTGCCAGCAGTTACTCGGGGGGTGTAAACTATGGCTACACCTTC
cdr3_aa: CASSYSGGVNYGYTF

v_call: TRBV4-3
cdr3_length: 17
clone_size: .
d_call: TRBD1
j_call: TRBJ2-4
cdr3_nt: TGCGCCAGCAGCCGTGGACAGGGGGCTTCGGCCAAAAACATTCAGTACTTC
cdr3_aa: CASSRGQGASAKNIQYF

v_call: TRBV2
cdr3_length: 16
clone_size: .
d_call: TRBD2
j_call: TRBJ2-7
cdr3_nt: TGTGCCAGCAGTGAATGGGGGGGTTCGGGCTCCTACGAGCAGTACTTC
cdr3_aa: CASSEWGGSGSYEQYF

v_call: TRBV25-1
cdr3_length: 15
clone_size: few
d_call: TRBD1
j_call: TRBJ2-7
cdr3_nt: TGTGCCAGCAGACCCAGGACAGGGGGGTCCTACGAGCAGTACTTC
cdr3_aa: CASRPRTGGSYEQYF

v_call: TRBV9
cdr3_length: 15
clone_size: .
d_call: TRBD1
j_call: TRBJ2-1
cdr3_nt: TGTGCCAGCAGCGGGGGACAGGGAACATACAATGAGCAGTTCTTC
cdr3_aa: CASSGGQGTYNEQFF

v_call: TRBV6-1
cdr3_length: 13
clone_size: .
d_call: .
j_call: TRBJ1-2
cdr3_nt: TGTGCCAGCAGTGATCGGGGTAACTATGGCTACACCTTC
cdr3_aa: CASSDRGNYGYTF

v_call: TRBV30
cdr3_length: 13
clone_size: few
d_call: .
j_call: TRBJ1-2
cdr3_nt: TGTGCCTGGAGTGTTGTAGGGGCGAGTGGCTACACCTTC
cdr3_aa: CAWSVVGASGYTF

v_call: TRBV15
cdr3_length: 18
clone_size: .
d_call: TRBD1
j_call: TRBJ2-3
cdr3_nt: TGTGCCACCAGCAGAGATCCCCGGACAGGGCGAGATACAGATACGCAGTATTTT
cdr3_aa: CATSRDPRTGRDTDTQYF

v_call: TRBV6-5
cdr3_length: 14
clone_size: .
d_call: .
j_call: TRBJ2-7
cdr3_nt: TGTGCCAGCAGTTACGTCGCAGGGCCCTACGAGCAGTACTTC
cdr3_aa: CASSYVAGPYEQYF

v_call: TRBV2
cdr3_length: 11
clone_size: .
d_call: TRBD1
j_call: TRBJ2-7
cdr3_nt: TGTGCCAGCCGACAGGGGATCGAGCAGTACTTC
cdr3_aa: CASRQGIEQYF

v_call: TRBV9
cdr3_length: 16
clone_size: .
d_call: .
j_call: TRBJ2-1
cdr3_nt: TGTGCCAGCAGCGTAGGGACGGGGGATACCTACAATGAGCAGTTCTTC
cdr3_aa: CASSVGTGDTYNEQFF

v_call: TRBV5-8
cdr3_length: 14
clone_size: .
d_call: .
j_call: TRBJ2-1
cdr3_nt: TGTGCCAGCGGGGCCTTTCGAGGCTACAATGAGCAGTTCTTC
cdr3_aa: CASGAFRGYNEQFF

v_call: TRBV29-1
cdr3_length: 12
clone_size: many
d_call: TRBD2
j_call: TRBJ2-7
cdr3_nt: TGCAGCGCTCGGGGGGACCGATACGAGCAGTACTTC
cdr3_aa: CSARGDRYEQYF

v_call: TRBV13
cdr3_length: 14
clone_size: .
d_call: .
j_call: TRBJ2-5
cdr3_nt: TGTGCCAGCAAGAGGACGGCGGGCGGAGAGACCCAGTACTTC
cdr3_aa: CASKRTAGGETQYF

v_call: TRBV27
cdr3_length: 15
clone_size: .
d_call: .
j_call: TRBJ2-2
cdr3_nt: TGTGCCAGCAGTTTAGGGGGCCAGCTCTCCGGGGAGCTGTTTTTT
cdr3_aa: CASSLGGQLSGELFF

v_call: TRBV11-3
cdr3_length: 19
clone_size: .
d_call: TRBD2
j_call: TRBJ2-1
cdr3_nt: TGTGCCAGCAGCTTAGAACTTTGGCTAGCGGGAGAGACCTACAATGAGCAGTTCTTC
cdr3_aa: CASSLELWLAGETYNEQFF

v_call: TRBV30
cdr3_length: 14
clone_size: once
d_call: .
j_call: TRBJ1-4
cdr3_nt: TGTGCCTGGCTACAGGGTCCAACTAATGAAAAACTGTTTTTT
cdr3_aa: CAWLQGPTNEKLFF

v_call: TRBV4-1
cdr3_length: 16
clone_size: once
d_call: .
j_call: TRBJ1-3
cdr3_nt: TGCGCCAGCAGCCAGCCTAGGGGGAATCCTGGAAACACCATATATTTT
cdr3_aa: CASSQPRGNPGNTIYF

v_call: TRBV28
cdr3_length: 14
clone_size: .
d_call: TRBD1
j_call: TRBJ1-1
cdr3_nt: TGTGCCAGCCACAGTGTAGGGGGCGTCTCTGAAGCTTTCTTT
cdr3_aa: CASHSVGGVSEAFF

v_call: TRBV11-2
cdr3_length: 15
clone_size: .
d_call: .
j_call: TRBJ2-2
cdr3_nt: TGTGCCAGCAGCTTAGAGGGGCAGAACACCGGGGAGCTGTTTTTT
cdr3_aa: CASSLEGQNTGELFF

v_call: TRBV4-3
cdr3_length: 13
clone_size: .
d_call: .
j_call: TRBJ2-5
cdr3_nt: TGCGCCAGCAGCCAAGATCTCGACAGCCCCCAGTACTTC
cdr3_aa: CASSQDLDSPQYF

v_call: TRBV10-3
cdr3_length: 14
clone_size: .
d_call: TRBD1
j_call: TRBJ2-7
cdr3_nt: TGTGCCATTTCAACAGGGGATTTATCCTACGAGCAGTACTTC
cdr3_aa: CAISTGDLSYEQYF

v_call: TRBV10-3
cdr3_length: 15
clone_size: .
d_call: TRBD2
j_call: TRBJ2-3
cdr3_nt: TGTGCCATCAATCCGCGGGGGGGCCTGGCAGATACGCAGTATTTT
cdr3_aa: CAINPRGGLADTQYF

v_call: TRBV4-2
cdr3_length: 14
clone_size: .
d_call: TRBD2
j_call: TRBJ2-7
cdr3_nt: TGTGCCAGCAGGGGACTAGCGGACCCCTACGAGCAGTACTTC
cdr3_aa: CASRGLADPYEQYF

v_call: TRBV7-8
cdr3_length: 15
clone_size: .
d_call: TRBD1
j_call: TRBJ1-1
cdr3_nt: TGTGCCAGCAGCCGACAGGGACTCCCGAACACTGAAGCTTTCTTT
cdr3_aa: CASSRQGLPNTEAFF

v_call: TRBV11-3
cdr3_length: 12
clone_size: .
d_call: TRBD1
j_call: TRBJ1-1
cdr3_nt: TGTGCCAGCAGCCTTGGGACAGATGAAGCTTTCTTT
cdr3_aa: CASSLGTDEAFF

v_call: TRBV6-4
cdr3_length: 16
clone_size: many
d_call: TRBD1
j_call: TRBJ1-6
cdr3_nt: TGTGCCAGCAGCGACACGGCGACAGGGGACAATTCACCCCTCCACTTT
cdr3_aa: CASSDTATGDNSPLHF

v_call: TRBV18
cdr3_length: 15
clone_size: once
d_call: TRBD1
j_call: TRBJ2-7
cdr3_nt: TGTGCCAGCTCACCAACTCCGGGACAGTTCTACGAGCAGTACTTC
cdr3_aa: CASSPTPGQFYEQYF